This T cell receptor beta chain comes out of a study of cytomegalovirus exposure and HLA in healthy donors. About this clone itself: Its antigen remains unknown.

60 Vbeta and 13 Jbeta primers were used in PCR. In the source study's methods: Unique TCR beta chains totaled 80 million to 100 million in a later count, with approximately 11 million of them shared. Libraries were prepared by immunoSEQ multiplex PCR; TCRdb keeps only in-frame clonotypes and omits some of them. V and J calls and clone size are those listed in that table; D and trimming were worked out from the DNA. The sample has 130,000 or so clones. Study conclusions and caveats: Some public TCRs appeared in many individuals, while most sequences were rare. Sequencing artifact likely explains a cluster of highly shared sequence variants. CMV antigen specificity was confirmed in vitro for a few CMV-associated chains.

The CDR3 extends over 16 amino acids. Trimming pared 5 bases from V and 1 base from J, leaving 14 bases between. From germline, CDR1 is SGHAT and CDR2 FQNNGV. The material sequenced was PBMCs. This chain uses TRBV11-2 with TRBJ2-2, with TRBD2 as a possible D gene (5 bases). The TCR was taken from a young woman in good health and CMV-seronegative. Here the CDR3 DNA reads TGTGCCAGCAGCCCGACCGCCCGGGGGAACACCGGGGAGCTGTTTTTT. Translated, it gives CASSPTARGNTGELFF.